Below, 17 T cell receptor beta chains from the same sample are listed, as sequenced in a study of CD4 T cells in relation to SARS-CoV-2 and coronaviruses. CD4+ T cells from unexposed donors were obtained before the COVID-19 pandemic (2011-2018). After roughly ten days of culture, CD4+ T cells were isolated. These receptors lack a known antigen. Generated by immunoSEQ multiplex PCR, the TCRdb table keeps only in-frame clones and is missing some. Here the sample spans 15,000 or so clones, around 80% being singletons. The source material was CD4+ T cells from PBMCs, cultured in vitro. These receptors all come from a human donor in good health.

The V and J genes are TRBV3-1 (or the pseudogene TRBV3-2) and TRBJ1-2; weak D call: TRBD1 (5 bases). Looked up from germline, CDR1 is LGHDT and CDR2 is YNNKEL (reference sequence). The CDR3 sequence is 16 residues long. Trimming cost V 0 bases and J 3 bases, with 14 bases left between them. CDR3 loop: CASSQDPGREDYGYTF. The CDR3 DNA sequence: TGTGCCAGCAGCCAAGATCCGGGCAGGGAGGACTATGGCTACACCTTC.

A single count supports this clone. The chain carries TRBV7-2 and TRBJ2-3; 12 nucleotides line up with TRBD2. The V gene end was trimmed by 5 bases and the J gene end by 3 bases; junction bases not matched to a gene: 3. CDR3 length: 15 amino acids. CDR1 is SGHTA, CDR2 FQGNSA, per germline. This chain's CDR3 is CASSTTSGRTDTQYF. The CDR3 region has the DNA TGTGCCAGCAGCACGACTAGCGGGAGAACAGATACGCAGTATTTT.

J is TRBJ1-1 and V is TRBV7-2, with TRBD1 matching over 9 bases. Per germline, CDR1 SGHTA and CDR2 FQGNSA. J gave up 4 bases and V 1 base, and 7 bases lay outside the gene matches. The CDR3 consists of 16 residues. CDR3 in DNA: TGTGCCAGCAGCTTAGTCGGGACAGGGATGGTCACTGAAGCTTTCTTT. Protein product: CASSLVGTGMVTEAFF.

The CDR3 DNA reads TGTGCCAGCAGCCAAGATCTCGGACTAGCGGGTGGTGAGCAGTTCTTC. Translated: CASSQDLGLAGGEQFF. The chain joins TRBV3-1 (or the pseudogene TRBV3-2) to TRBJ2-1, with 11 bases that match TRBD2. This CDR3 has 16 amino acids. CDR1 and CDR2 from the germline V gene are LGHDT and YNNKEL (reference sequence). Losses at the gene ends were 0 bases for V and 9 bases for J; bases not matched to a gene: 7.

This chain uses TRBV9 with TRBJ1-4; TRBD1 matches at 7 bases. The germline V gene encodes CDR1 SGDLS and CDR2 YYNGEE. V shed 3 bases, J shed 4 bases, and the junction held 6 bases outside the gene matches. This CDR3 is 15 amino acids long. CDR3 in amino acids: CASSGGTAVNEKLFF. As DNA, the CDR3 is TGTGCCAGCAGCGGCGGGACAGCGGTTAATGAAAAACTGTTTTTT.

This chain links TRBV9 with TRBJ1-3; 7 nucleotides line up with TRBD1. CDR1 and CDR2 (germline): SGDLS, YYNGEE. CDR3 length equals 15 residues. V shed 0 bases and J 4 bases; nucleotides not matched to a gene: 4. Written as DNA, the CDR3 is TGTGCCAGCAGCGTAGCGGCAGGGGGAGGAAACACCATATATTTT. Protein product: CASSVAAGGGNTIYF.

This clone has only a few counts. The chain couples TRBV7-2 to TRBJ1-2; a possible D gene is TRBD1 (5 bases). There are 15 residues in the CDR3. The V and J ends lost 5 bases and 3 bases respectively, with 16 bases between them. Germline lookup yields CDR1 SGHTA and CDR2 FQGNSA. The chain's CDR3 is CASSQGPTRHYGYTF. The CDR3 coding sequence is TGTGCCAGCAGCCAGGGACCGACCCGACACTATGGCTACACCTTC.

The chain joins TRBV4-1 to TRBJ1-5; D not certain. V was cut by 0 bases and J by 1 base, with 13 bases left in between. Germline V gene data show CDR1 as MGHRA and CDR2 as YSYEKL. The CDR3 has 17 residues. CDR3 residues: CASSQEIAGWSNQPQHF. The CDR3 coding sequence is TGCGCCAGCAGCCAAGAGATAGCAGGATGGAGCAATCAGCCCCAGCATTTT.

The V and J genes are TRBV9 and TRBJ2-7, with TRBD2 matching 9 bases. The CDR3 is 15 residues long. V lost 4 bases to trimming and J lost 5 bases; unmatched junction nucleotides: 10. Per the germline V gene, CDR1 is SGDLS and CDR2 is YYNGEE. The CDR3 reads CASSPLAGKGHEQYF. The CDR3 DNA reads as TGTGCCAGCAGCCCGCTAGCGGGAAAGGGTCACGAGCAGTACTTC.

J is TRBJ1-6 and V is TRBV12-3 or TRBV12-4; no firm D call. V was clipped by 7 bases and J by 8 bases, with 12 bases between them. The CDR3 extends over 13 amino acids. The CDR3 DNA follows: TGTGCCAGCAAAGCCAATCGGGATTCACCCCTCCACTTT. Encoded protein: CASKANRDSPLHF.

The gene calls are TRBV7-2 and TRBJ2-5; 9 nucleotides line up with TRBD2. The trim removed 6 bases at V and 4 bases at J, leaving 6 bases unmatched. Looked up from germline, CDR1 is SGHTA and CDR2 is FQGNSA. The CDR3 covers 14 residues. DNA for the CDR3: TGTGCCAGCAGTCCGGGACTAGCAGGAGAGACCCAGTACTTC. This sequence encodes CASSPGLAGETQYF.

The V call is TRBV11-2, the J call TRBJ1-1; D unclear. The CDR3 has 14 residues. The ends were cut back, 0 bases at V and 4 bases at J, with 9 bases in the middle. Germline V gives CDR1 SGHAT, CDR2 FQNNGV. The CDR3 sequence is CASSLDLAVTEAFF. For the CDR3, the DNA is TGTGCCAGCAGCTTAGATCTAGCGGTCACTGAAGCTTTCTTT.

The chain is built from TRBV7-8 and TRBJ2-1, with 15 bases matching TRBD2. V dropped 3 bases and J dropped 0; count of bases not matched to a gene: 3. From germline, CDR1 is SGHVS and CDR2 FQNEAQ. CDR3 length equals 18 residues. The CDR3 here is CASSLGLAGGYSYNEQFF. Written as DNA, the CDR3 is TGTGCCAGCAGCTTGGGACTAGCGGGGGGATACTCCTACAATGAGCAGTTCTTC.

The rearrangement joins TRBV7-9 to TRBJ2-7, with TRBD2 matching over 10 bases. V dropped 2 bases and J dropped 6; count of bases not matched to a gene: 4. The CDR3 sequence is 14 residues long. Germline CDR1 and CDR2: SEHNR and FQNEAQ (reference sequence). The CDR3 DNA reads TGTGCCAGCAGCTTAACTAGCGGGGTTCCCGAGCAGTACTTC. Translated: CASSLTSGVPEQYF.

V and J are TRBV4-1 and TRBJ2-1, with D tentatively TRBD2 (6 bases). CDR1 and CDR2 (germline): MGHRA, YSYEKL. The CDR3 totals 14 residues. With 4 bases removed from V and 9 bases from J, the gap between germline ends came to 16 bases. This CDR3 is CASSPVGRLFEQFF. The CDR3 bases are TGCGCCAGCAGCCCTGTGGGGAGGTTGTTTGAGCAGTTCTTC.

The chain combines TRBV5-1 with TRBJ2-1; 9 bases align to TRBD1. The CDR3 has 17 residues. V shed 2 bases and J 8 bases; nucleotides not matched to a gene: 14. Germline CDR1 and CDR2: SGHRS and YFSETQ. The CDR3 nucleotides are TGCGCCAGCAGCTTTATTTGGGAACAGGGGGCGCGGTATGAGCAGTTCTTC. This codes for CASSFIWEQGARYEQFF.

This sequence joins TRBV6-2 or TRBV6-3 and TRBJ2-2; D might be TRBD1 or TRBD2, each matching 5 bases. The CDR3 extends over 14 amino acids. The V gene lost 7 bases and the J gene lost 2 bases, with 11 bases spanning the gap. Germline assignment: CDR1 MNHEY and CDR2 SVGEGT. This CDR3 is CASTPGTNTGELFF. CDR3 in DNA: TGTGCCAGCACCCCCGGGACCAACACCGGGGAGCTGTTTTTT.